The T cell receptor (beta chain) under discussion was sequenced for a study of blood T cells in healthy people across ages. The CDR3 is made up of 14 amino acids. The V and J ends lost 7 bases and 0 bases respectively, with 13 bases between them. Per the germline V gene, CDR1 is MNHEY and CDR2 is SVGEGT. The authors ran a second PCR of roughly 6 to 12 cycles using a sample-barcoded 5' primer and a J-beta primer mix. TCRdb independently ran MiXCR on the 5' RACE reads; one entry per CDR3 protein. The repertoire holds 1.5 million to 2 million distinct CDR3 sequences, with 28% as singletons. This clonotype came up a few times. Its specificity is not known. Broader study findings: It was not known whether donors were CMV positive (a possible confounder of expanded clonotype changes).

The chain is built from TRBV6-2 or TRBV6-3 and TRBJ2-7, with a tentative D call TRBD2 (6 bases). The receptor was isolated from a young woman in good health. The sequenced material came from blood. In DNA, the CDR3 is TGTGCCAGCACTGGGGCGCGGGGCTCCTACGAGCAGTACTTC. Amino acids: CASTGARGSYEQYF.